The 13 T cell receptor beta chains below come from one sample, sequenced in a study of T cells in Graves' hyperthyroidism and ophthalmopathy. What was amplified from RNA transcripts were TCR beta CDR3 regions. TCR CDR3 regions were first amplified by RT-PCR with HTBI primers. Using its own MiXCR run on the multiplex PCR reads, TCRdb lists one record per CDR3 protein. There are hundreds of thousands of distinct CDR3 sequences in the sample; around 39% occur only once, and 7.5% to 9.5% lies in the top ten. Specimen: blood. These receptors were collected from a young man with Graves' hyperthyroidism.

The V call is TRBV14, the J call TRBJ2-7; no definite D call. The CDR3 spans 15 residues. The germline V gene encodes CDR1 SGHDN and CDR2 FVKESK. V lost 4 bases and J lost 0, with 13 bases in between. CDR3 nucleotide sequence: TGTGCCAGCAGCCCCCGGACGGTTAGCTCCTACGAGCAGTACTTC. Translated: CASSPRTVSSYEQYF.

The chain uses TRBV6-5 and TRBJ2-7; D gene uncertain. Germline loops: CDR1 MNHEY, CDR2 SVGAGI. Trimming left V 2 bases short and J 3 bases short, with 11 bases between. The CDR3 totals 14 residues. The CDR3 is CASSYDGVLYEQYF. In nucleotides, the CDR3 is TGTGCCAGCAGTTACGACGGAGTCCTCTACGAGCAGTACTTC.

The table lists this clonotype with many counts. This chain joins TRBV19 and TRBJ2-6, with D perhaps matching TRBD1 or TRBD2 (5 bases each). The CDR3 covers 15 residues. V was cut by 7 bases and J by 2 bases, with 12 bases left in between. Germline CDR1 and CDR2: LNHDA and SQIVND (reference sequence). CDR3 sequence: CASKYGGTGANVLTF. DNA for the CDR3: TGTGCCAGTAAATATGGGGGAACTGGGGCCAACGTCCTGACTTTC.

The chain combines TRBV19 with TRBJ1-2; maybe TRBD1 (6 bases). Trimming took 0 bases from V and 4 from J, leaving 12 bases between them. This CDR3 is 15 amino acids long. In germline, CDR1 is LNHDA, CDR2 SQIVND (reference sequence). CDR3 amino acids: CASSIDWTETYGYTF. CDR3 sequence (DNA): TGTGCCAGTAGTATAGATTGGACAGAAACCTATGGCTACACCTTC.

The chain carries TRBV5-5 and TRBJ2-5, with 7 bases aligning to TRBD1. The germline gives CDR1 SGHKS, CDR2 YYEKEE (reference sequence). The CDR3 runs 15 residues. The J segment lost 0 bases and the V segment lost 4 bases, leaving 6 bases of the junction unmatched. CDR3 sequence reads: CASSPGQPNQETQYF. CDR3 in DNA: TGTGCCAGCAGCCCGGGACAGCCAAACCAAGAGACCCAGTACTTC.

This clonotype showed up many times. V and J are TRBV20-1 and TRBJ2-5; 8 positions match TRBD1. The CDR3 runs 13 residues. Germline CDR1 DFQATT, CDR2 SNEGSKA (reference sequence). Trimming removed 2 bases from V and 5 bases from J; junction bases left unmatched: 4. CDR3 amino acids: CSARWTGSETQYF. The CDR3 coding sequence is TGCAGTGCTAGATGGACAGGGAGCGAGACCCAGTACTTC.

This clonotype was detected many times. The J gene is TRBJ2-2, the V gene TRBV7-9; D is undetermined. This CDR3 spans 10 amino acids. Germline-derived CDR1 and CDR2 are SEHNR and FQNEAQ (reference sequence). V was cut by 11 bases and J by 6 bases, with 7 bases left in between. CDR3 sequence reads: CAVKPGELFF. The CDR3 DNA is TGTGCCGTCAAACCCGGGGAGCTGTTTTTT.

This clonotype came up many times. The chain couples TRBV2 to TRBJ2-5; D unresolved. The V end lost 7 bases, the J end lost 1 base, and 10 bases lay between the germline ends. The germline CDR1 and CDR2 sequences are SNHLY and FYNNEI. The CDR3 length is 13 residues. This CDR3 is CASMAIIQETQYF. The CDR3 DNA reads as TGTGCCAGCATGGCTATCATCCAAGAGACCCAGTACTTC. Based on the CDR3 plus reference TRBV2 and TRBJ2-5, the full variable domain is EPEVTQTPSHQVTQMGQEVILRCVPISNHLYFYWYRQILGQKVEFLVSFYNNEISEKSEIFDDQFSVERPDGSNFTLKIRSTKLEDSAMYFCASMAIIQETQYFGPGTRLLVL.

The CDR3 DNA sequence: TGTGCCAGCAGCTCCTTCTCCGGGCTTACGGAGACCCAGTACTTC. Translated, it gives CASSSFSGLTETQYF. This chain joins TRBV11-2 and TRBJ2-5; D remains unclear. The germline V gene encodes CDR1 SGHAT and CDR2 FQNNGV. V was clipped by 4 bases and J by 5 bases, with 17 bases between them. The CDR3 totals 15 residues.

This clonotype was detected only once. The rearrangement links TRBV9 to TRBJ2-7; 9 nucleotides agree with TRBD2. The CDR3 covers 15 residues. J lost 6 bases, V lost 5 bases, and 12 bases had no gene match. Germline loops: CDR1 SGDLS, CDR2 YYNGEE. CDR3 in DNA: TGTGCCAGCAGTATGGGGGCGGGAGGGCCTGGCGAGCAGTACTTC. It is translated as CASSMGAGGPGEQYF.

The chain recombines TRBV7-6 with TRBJ2-7; possibly TRBD2 for D (5 bases). Germline assignment: CDR1 SGHVS and CDR2 FNYEAQ. The CDR3 has 10 residues. Trimming left V 6 bases short and J 9 bases short, with 9 bases between. Here the CDR3 reads CASRGERQYF. The CDR3 DNA reads as TGTGCCAGCAGGGGAGAAAGGCAGTACTTC.

The chain has TRBV29-1 and TRBJ2-2, with 7 nucleotides matching TRBD1. The germline V gene encodes CDR1 SQVTM and CDR2 ANQGSEA. J was trimmed by 5 bases and V by 8 bases; bases with no gene match: 8. The CDR3 length is 13 residues. The CDR3 nucleotides are TGCAGCTTAGACAGGGTTGTAACCGGGGAGCTGTTTTTT. It codes for CSLDRVVTGELFF.

This clonotype occurred a few times. V and J are TRBV5-4 and TRBJ1-2; 8 nucleotides align to TRBD1. This CDR3 comprises 16 residues. Germline CDR1 SGHNT, CDR2 YYREEE (reference sequence). V lost 0 bases, J lost 8 bases, and 12 bases stayed unmatched. CDR3 protein: CASSLESSGGSMGYTF. The DNA of the CDR3 is TGTGCCAGCAGCTTGGAATCGTCAGGGGGCTCCATGGGCTACACCTTC.